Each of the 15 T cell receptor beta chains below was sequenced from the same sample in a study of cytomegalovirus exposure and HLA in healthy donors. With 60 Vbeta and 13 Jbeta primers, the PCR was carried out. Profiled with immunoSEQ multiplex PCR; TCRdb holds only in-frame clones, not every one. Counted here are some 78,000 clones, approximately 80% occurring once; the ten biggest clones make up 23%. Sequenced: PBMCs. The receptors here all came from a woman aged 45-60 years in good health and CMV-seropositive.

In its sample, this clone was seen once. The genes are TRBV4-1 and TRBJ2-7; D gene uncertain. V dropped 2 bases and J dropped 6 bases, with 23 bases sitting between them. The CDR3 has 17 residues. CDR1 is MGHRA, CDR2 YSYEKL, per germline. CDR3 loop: CASSQTPNTILAGEQYF. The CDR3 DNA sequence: TGCGCCAGCAGCCAAACCCCGAACACTATTTTAGCTGGCGAGCAGTACTTC.

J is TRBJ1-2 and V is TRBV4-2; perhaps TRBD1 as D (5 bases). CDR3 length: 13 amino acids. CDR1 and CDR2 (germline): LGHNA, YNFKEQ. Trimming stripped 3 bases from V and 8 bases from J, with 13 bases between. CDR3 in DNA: TGTGCCAGCAGCCATGAAAACCGGGGGGGCTACACCTTC. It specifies CASSHENRGGYTF.

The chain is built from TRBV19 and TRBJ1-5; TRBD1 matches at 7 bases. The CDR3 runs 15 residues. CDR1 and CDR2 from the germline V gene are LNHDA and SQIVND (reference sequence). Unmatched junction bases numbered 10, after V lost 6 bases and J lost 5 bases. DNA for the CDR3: TGTGCCAGTAGAACCCGAGGACAGGCCTATCAGCCCCAGCATTTT. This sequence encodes CASRTRGQAYQPQHF. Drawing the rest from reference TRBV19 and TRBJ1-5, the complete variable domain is DGGITQSPKYLFRKEGQNVTLSCEQNLNHDAMYWYRQDPGQGLRLIYYSQIVNDFQKGDIAEGYSVSREKKESFPLTVTSAQKNPTAFYLCASRTRGQAYQPQHFGDGTRLSIL.

The CDR3 region is CASRAETGPYNEQFF. DNA of the CDR3: TGTGCCAGCAGGGCGGAGACAGGCCCTTACAATGAGCAGTTCTTC. The chain links TRBV2 to TRBJ2-1, with D perhaps TRBD1 (6 bases). CDR1 is SNHLY, CDR2 FYNNEI, per germline. Deletions cut 6 bases from V and 4 bases from J, with 16 bases between. This CDR3 region has 15 residues.

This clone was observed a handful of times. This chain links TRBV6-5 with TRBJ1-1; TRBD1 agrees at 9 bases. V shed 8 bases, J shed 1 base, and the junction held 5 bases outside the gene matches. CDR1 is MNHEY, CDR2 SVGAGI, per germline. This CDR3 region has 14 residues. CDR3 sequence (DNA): TGTGCCAGCGCGGACAGGGGACGGAACACTGAAGCTTTCTTT. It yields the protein CASADRGRNTEAFF.

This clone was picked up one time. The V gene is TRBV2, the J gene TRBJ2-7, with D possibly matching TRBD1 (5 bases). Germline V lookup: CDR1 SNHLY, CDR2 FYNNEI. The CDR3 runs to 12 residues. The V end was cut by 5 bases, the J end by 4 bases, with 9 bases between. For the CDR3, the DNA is TGTGCCAGCAGTCCGACAGCTTACGAGCAGTACGTC. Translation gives CASSPTAYEQYV.

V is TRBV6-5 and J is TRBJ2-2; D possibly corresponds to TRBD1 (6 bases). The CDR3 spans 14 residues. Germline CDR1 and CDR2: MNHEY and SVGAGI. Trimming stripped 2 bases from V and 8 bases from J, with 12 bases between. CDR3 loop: CASSYVQGSGELFF. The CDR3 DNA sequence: TGTGCCAGCAGTTACGTACAGGGTTCAGGGGAGCTGTTTTTT.

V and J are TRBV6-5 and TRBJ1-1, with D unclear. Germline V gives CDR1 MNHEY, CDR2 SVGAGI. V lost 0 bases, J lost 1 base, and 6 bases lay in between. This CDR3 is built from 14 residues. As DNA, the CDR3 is TGTGCCAGCAGTTACTCGTTAAAGAACACTGAAGCTTTCTTT. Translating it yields CASSYSLKNTEAFF.

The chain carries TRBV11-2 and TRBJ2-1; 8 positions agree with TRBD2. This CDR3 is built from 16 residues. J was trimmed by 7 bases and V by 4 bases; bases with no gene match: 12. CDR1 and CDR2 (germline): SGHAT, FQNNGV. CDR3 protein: CASSSSSGLGGNEQFF. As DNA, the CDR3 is TGTGCCAGCAGCTCCTCTAGCGGGCTCGGTGGAAATGAGCAGTTCTTC.

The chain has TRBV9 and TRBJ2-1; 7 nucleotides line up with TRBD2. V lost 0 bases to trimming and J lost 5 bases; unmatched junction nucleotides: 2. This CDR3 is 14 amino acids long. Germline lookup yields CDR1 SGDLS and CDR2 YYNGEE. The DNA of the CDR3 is TGTGCCAGCAGCGTAGGCGGGAGAGACAATGAGCAGTTCTTC. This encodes CASSVGGRDNEQFF.

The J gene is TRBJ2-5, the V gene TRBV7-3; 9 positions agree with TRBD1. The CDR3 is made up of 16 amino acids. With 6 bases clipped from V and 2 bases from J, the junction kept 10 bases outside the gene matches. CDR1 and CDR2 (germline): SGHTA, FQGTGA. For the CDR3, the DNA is TGTGCCAGCAGTCTAAGGGGGGACAGGGCTCAAGAGACCCAGTACTTC. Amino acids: CASSLRGDRAQETQYF.

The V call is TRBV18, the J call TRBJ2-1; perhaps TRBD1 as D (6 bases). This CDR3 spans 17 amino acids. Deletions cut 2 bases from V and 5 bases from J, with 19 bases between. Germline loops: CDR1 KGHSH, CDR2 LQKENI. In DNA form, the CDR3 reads TGTGCCAGCTCACCAAACAACAGGGTTCAATTCAACAATGAGCAGTTCTTC. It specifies CASSPNNRVQFNNEQFF.

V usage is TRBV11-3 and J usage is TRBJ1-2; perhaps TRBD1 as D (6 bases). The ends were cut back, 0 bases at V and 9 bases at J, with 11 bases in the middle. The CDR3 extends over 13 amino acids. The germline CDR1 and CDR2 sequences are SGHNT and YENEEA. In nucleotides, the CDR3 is TGTGCCAGCAGCTTAGAAGGGACATATAGCTACACCTTC. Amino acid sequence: CASSLEGTYSYTF.

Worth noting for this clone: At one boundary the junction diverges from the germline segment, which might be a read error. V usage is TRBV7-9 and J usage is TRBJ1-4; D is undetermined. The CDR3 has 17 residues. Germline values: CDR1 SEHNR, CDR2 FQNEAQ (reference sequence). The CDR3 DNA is TGTTCCAGCAGCCTTGGCCGGGAGGCGGCAACTAATGAAAAACTGTTTTTT. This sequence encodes CSSSLGREAATNEKLFF.

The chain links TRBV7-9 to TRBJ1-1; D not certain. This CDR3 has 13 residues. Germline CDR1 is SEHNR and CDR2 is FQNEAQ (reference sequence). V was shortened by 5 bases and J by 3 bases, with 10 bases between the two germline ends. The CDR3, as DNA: TGTGCCAGCAGCGGGTCGAGGGACACTGAAGCTTTCTTT. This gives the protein CASSGSRDTEAFF.